The TCR beta chain under discussion was sequenced for a study of T cell responses to AZD1222 COVID-19 vaccine. Clones were read by immunoSEQ multiplex PCR, and TCRdb kept only the in-frame ones, dropping some. The data show some 170,000 clones, approximately 94% seen once. Germline V gives CDR1 SGHRS, CDR2 YFSETQ. Trimming removed 1 base at V and 1 base at J, with 11 bases between. There are 16 residues in the CDR3. The specimen was peripheral blood, collected on day 0 of AZD1222 vaccination. The receptor's source is an adult in good health. The chain has TRBV5-1 and TRBJ1-4, with TRBD1 as a possible D gene (6 bases). The CDR3 sequence is CASSLLGAETNEKLFF. In DNA form, the CDR3 reads TGCGCCAGCAGCTTGTTGGGGGCTGAAACTAATGAAAAACTGTTTTTT. The entire variable domain, with the rest obtained from reference TRBV5-1 and TRBJ1-4, is as follows: KAGVTQTPRYLIKTRGQQVTLSCSPISGHRSVSWYQQTPGQGLQFLFEYFSETQRNKGNFPGRFSGRQFSNSRSEMNVSTLELGDSALYLCASSLLGAETNEKLFFGSGTQLSVL.